This T cell receptor beta chain was identified in a study of shared clonotypes between healthy human individuals. Study conclusions and caveats: Apart from blood, nothing was sampled; tissue repertoires likely differ.

This clone was seen a few times. Its antigen remains unknown. Other nucleotide sequences in the sample specify the same CDR3. Here immunoSEQ multiplex PCR was the method, and the copy in TCRdb shows in-frame clones only, minus some. The data contain hundreds of thousands of clones, roughly 96% of them singletons. Naive CD8 isolation took CD45RO-negative cells positively selected for CCR7 and excluded terminally differentiated effector memory CD45RA+ cells. What was sequenced was naive CD8+ T cells sorted from blood. The receptor's source is a woman in her 30s in good health.

Here the CDR3 reads CASSLESQETQYF. The CDR3 DNA follows: TGTGCCAGCAGCTTGGAATCTCAAGAGACCCAGTACTTC. This chain joins TRBV5-4 and TRBJ2-5; D call uncertain. From germline, CDR1 is SGHNT and CDR2 YYREEE (reference sequence). Trimming left V 0 bases short and J 2 bases short, with 5 bases between. The CDR3 runs to 13 residues. The variable domain in full, with the rest retrieved from reference TRBV5-4 and TRBJ2-5, is ETGVTQSPTHLIKTRGQQVTLRCSSQSGHNTVSWYQQALGQGPQFIFQYYREEENGRGNFPPRFSGLQFPNYSSELNVNALELDDSALYLCASSLESQETQYFGPGTRLLVL.